The rows below give T cell receptor beta chains drawn from one sample of a study of shared clonotypes between healthy human individuals. TCRdb keeps only in-frame clones here, not all; method: immunoSEQ multiplex PCR. The table has about a million clones, 70% to 80% seen once. The sequencing sample was made of memory CD4+ T cells from PBMCs. Source of these receptors: a young man in good health. Some clones in this sample may be carry-over from other donors' samples. Each CDR3 is given with its conserved first and last residue. Fields, in order: clone size, V gene, J gene, CDR3 length, D gene, CDR3 protein, CDR3 DNA. The D gene is left open where the match is weak. Size is stated for part of the rows, as once, few or many counts, or as a class when the clone is expanded.

>-|TRBV29-1|TRBJ2-3|16|TRBD2
CSVEGTSGTSTDTQYF
TGCAGCGTTGAAGGGACTAGCGGAACTAGCACAGATACGCAGTATTTT
>-|TRBV28|TRBJ1-2|15|-
CASSLIQGLNYGYTF
TGTGCCAGCAGTTTGATCCAGGGGCTGAACTATGGCTACACCTTC
>-|TRBV25-1|TRBJ1-1|14|-
CASSAGTAYAEAFF
TGTGCCAGCAGCGCCGGGACGGCTTACGCTGAAGCTTTCTTT
>-|TRBV6-5|TRBJ1-4|15|-
CASSPSLATNEKLFF
TGTGCCAGCTCCCCCTCCCTTGCAACTAATGAAAAACTGTTTTTT
>-|TRBV13|TRBJ2-1|16|TRBD2
CASSLKGGSTHNEQFF
TGTGCCAGCAGCTTAAAAGGCGGGAGCACACACAATGAGCAGTTCTTC
>-|TRBV11-2|TRBJ1-2|18|TRBD1
CASSLVPPRTGRHYGYTF
TGTGCCAGCAGCTTAGTACCCCCTCGGACAGGCCGCCACTATGGCTACACCTTC
>once|TRBV7-8|TRBJ1-1|14|TRBD1
CAGSSSIRTGEAFF
TGTGCCGGCAGCTCGTCCATTAGGACAGGGGAAGCTTTCTTT
>-|TRBV7-9|TRBJ1-1|13|-
CASAWGENTEAFF
TGTGCCAGCGCTTGGGGGGAGAACACTGAAGCTTTCTTT
>few|TRBV19|TRBJ2-2|14|-
CASKGSANTGELFF
TGTGCCAGTAAGGGTTCTGCGAACACCGGGGAGCTGTTTTTT
>-|TRBV29-1|TRBJ1-2|15|-
CSVEGGEGGSGGYTF
TGCAGCGTTGAAGGCGGCGAAGGGGGTTCGGGTGGCTACACCTTC
>-|TRBV5-1|TRBJ2-7|15|TRBD1
CASSLSGQEFYEQYF
TGCGCCAGCAGCCTCTCCGGACAGGAGTTCTACGAGCAGTACTTC
>few|TRBV30|TRBJ1-1|15|TRBD1
CAWSAPDRGNTEAFF
TGTGCCTGGAGTGCTCCGGACAGGGGGAACACTGAAGCTTTCTTT
>few|TRBV5-1|TRBJ2-3|15|TRBD2
CASSPASGYTDTQYF
TGCGCCAGCAGCCCGGCTAGCGGATACACAGATACGCAGTATTTT
>-|TRBV20-1|TRBJ1-4|11|-
CSAFRTKKLFF
TGCAGTGCTTTTAGGACGAAGAAACTGTTTTTT
>-|TRBV25-1|TRBJ1-2|13|-
CASSELWQYGYTF
TGTGCCAGCAGTGAATTATGGCAGTATGGCTACACCTTC
>-|TRBV5-1|TRBJ1-5|15|-
CASSLTGDPSQPQHF
TGCGCCAGCAGCTTGACCGGGGACCCATCCCAGCCCCAGCATTTT
>-|TRBV11-2|TRBJ2-6|17|TRBD1
CASSFPSGGGGANVLTF
TGTGCCAGCAGCTTTCCGTCAGGGGGCGGTGGGGCCAACGTCCTGACTTTC
>-|TRBV5-6|TRBJ2-3|19|-
CASSLGAGEYGKSTDTQYF
TGTGCCAGCAGCTTAGGGGCCGGAGAGTATGGTAAGAGCACAGATACGCAGTATTTT
>-|TRBV29-1|TRBJ2-3|14|TRBD1
CSVGTGTSTDTQYF
TGCAGCGTTGGGACAGGGACTAGCACAGATACGCAGTATTTT
>-|TRBV5-1|TRBJ2-1|18|TRBD2
CASSSGGMGLAPYNEQFF
TGCGCCAGCAGCTCCGGCGGGATGGGACTAGCTCCCTACAATGAGCAGTTCTTC
>many|TRBV27|TRBJ1-5|14|-
CASSLVGKDQPQHF
TGTGCCAGCAGTTTAGTGGGAAAGGATCAGCCCCAGCATTTT
>-|TRBV7-3|TRBJ1-2|14|-
CASSSVYQGGGYTF
TGTGCCAGCAGCTCCGTCTACCAGGGAGGCGGCTACACCTTC
>-|TRBV28|TRBJ2-5|11|-
CASSTQETQYF
TGTGCCAGCAGTACCCAAGAGACCCAGTACTTC
>once|TRBV27|TRBJ1-4|14|TRBD1
CASSDDRGGEKLFF
TGTGCCAGCAGTGATGACAGGGGAGGCGAAAAACTGTTTTTT
>once|TRBV6-1|TRBJ2-3|14|-
CATQSYMQGDTQYF
TGTGCCACTCAAAGCTACATGCAGGGAGATACGCAGTATTTT
>-|TRBV10-2|TRBJ2-6|16|-
CASSEGRSSGANVLTF
TGCGCCAGCAGTGAGGGCAGGTCCTCTGGGGCCAACGTCCTGACTTTC
>-|TRBV29-1|TRBJ1-1|11|-
CSASSSGVTFF
TGCAGCGCCTCGTCGTCGGGCGTTACTTTCTTT
>-|TRBV6-5|TRBJ2-1|14|-
CASSYGGAPKEQFF
TGTGCCAGCAGTTACGGGGGAGCCCCTAAGGAGCAGTTCTTC
>-|TRBV5-1|TRBJ2-7|13|-
CASSLGSYYEQYF
TGCGCCAGCAGCTTGGGATCCTACTACGAGCAGTACTTC
>-|TRBV4-1|TRBJ2-1|13|-
CASSQQGQNEQFF
TGCGCCAGCAGCCAACAGGGTCAGAATGAGCAGTTCTTC
>few|TRBV30|TRBJ1-1|14|-
CAWSLTDMNTEAFF
TGTGCCTGGAGTTTAACAGATATGAACACTGAAGCTTTCTTT
>-|TRBV2|TRBJ2-7|13|-
CASRPEPWERQYF
TGTGCCAGCAGACCCGAACCCTGGGAGCGGCAGTACTTC
>-|TRBV20-1|TRBJ2-3|10|-
CSASLDTQYF
TGCAGTGCTAGCCTAGATACGCAGTATTTT
>-|TRBV19|TRBJ2-5|19|TRBD2
CASSMAGRLAGVRQETQYF
TGTGCCAGTAGTATGGCAGGGAGGCTAGCGGGAGTGAGGCAAGAGACCCAGTACTTC
>-|TRBV6-6|TRBJ1-1|16|TRBD1
CASSPNLDRAVAEAFF
TGTGCCAGCAGTCCAAACTTAGACAGGGCGGTAGCTGAAGCTTTCTTT
>-|TRBV5-1|TRBJ1-2|14|-
CASRSGGAGYGYTF
TGCGCCAGCAGATCGGGGGGCGCTGGCTATGGCTACACCTTC
>once|TRBV9|TRBJ1-2|17|TRBD1
CASSFRLQGVVDYGYTF
TGTGCCAGCAGTTTCCGGTTACAGGGGGTGGTAGACTATGGCTACACCTTC
>-|TRBV14|TRBJ1-1|18|TRBD1
CASSPRTGTGELDTEAFF
TGTGCCAGCAGCCCAAGAACCGGGACAGGGGAGCTGGACACTGAAGCTTTCTTT
>-|TRBV5-1|TRBJ1-4|14|-
CASSLGSTNEKLFF
TGCGCCAGCAGCTTGGGGTCAACTAATGAAAAACTGTTTTTT
>-|TRBV6-5|TRBJ1-1|14|TRBD1
CASEADRGGSEAFF
TGTGCCAGCGAGGCAGACAGGGGAGGATCTGAAGCTTTCTTT
>-|TRBV6-4|TRBJ1-1|13|-
CASSPGENTEAFF
TGTGCCAGCTCCCCTGGGGAGAACACTGAAGCTTTCTTT
>once|TRBV29-1|TRBJ2-1|13|TRBD2
CSVGTSVSNEQFF
TGCAGCGTTGGGACTAGCGTGAGTAATGAGCAGTTCTTC
>-|TRBV18|TRBJ2-3|14|-
CASSPNRGTDTQYF
TGTGCCAGCTCACCGAACCGGGGCACAGATACGCAGTATTTT
>once|TRBV7-8|TRBJ1-5|13|-
CASSLVGGQPQHF
TGTGCCAGCAGCTTAGTTGGTGGTCAGCCCCAGCATTTT
>-|TRBV19|TRBJ1-4|14|-
CASSIDRTVDKLFF
TGTGCCAGTAGTATAGATCGAACAGTGGATAAACTGTTTTTT
>-|TRBV7-9|TRBJ2-3|17|-
CASSWGRQGFATDTQYF
TGTGCCAGCAGCTGGGGGCGGCAGGGGTTTGCCACAGATACGCAGTATTTT
>-|TRBV27|TRBJ2-6|15|-
CASSSLGSGANVLTF
TGTGCCAGCAGTTCTCTTGGCTCTGGGGCCAACGTCCTGACTTTC
>-|TRBV7-2|TRBJ2-1|17|TRBD2
CASSRAVTSGRVNEQFF
TGTGCCAGCAGCAGGGCGGTGACTAGCGGGAGGGTTAATGAGCAGTTCTTC
>-|TRBV30|TRBJ2-1|17|TRBD2
CAWSGGLAGNSYNEQFF
TGTGCCTGGAGTGGGGGACTAGCGGGAAACTCCTACAATGAGCAATTCTTC
>-|TRBV5-1|TRBJ2-5|14|-
CASSLSQGRETQYF
TGCGCCAGCAGCCTCAGTCAGGGACGAGAGACCCAGTACTTC
>few|TRBV28|TRBJ2-5|14|TRBD1
CATDDRDRGETQYF
TGTGCCACTGACGACCGGGACAGGGGGGAGACCCAGTACTTC
>-|TRBV28|TRBJ1-2|13|-
CASSFEEGRGYTF
TGTGCCAGCAGTTTCGAGGAAGGCCGGGGCTACACCTTC
>-|TRBV5-4|TRBJ1-1|13|-
CASSLQGRGRAFF
TGTGCCAGCAGCCTGCAGGGTAGAGGTCGAGCTTTCTTT
>-|TRBV28|TRBJ1-4|13|TRBD1
CASAGTANEKLFF
TGTGCCAGCGCAGGGACAGCAAATGAAAAACTGTTTTTT
>-|TRBV5-1|TRBJ2-7|16|-
CASSLEGLSYYYEQYF
TGCGCCAGCAGCTTGGAAGGGTTATCCTACTACTACGAGCAGTACTTC
>few|TRBV28|TRBJ1-5|15|-
CASSVPVGLSQPQHF
TGTGCCAGCAGTGTGCCCGTGGGGTTGAGTCAGCCCCAGCATTTT
>-|TRBV19|TRBJ2-2|14|TRBD1
CASSTDRDTGELFF
TGTGCCAGTAGTACGGACAGGGACACCGGGGAGCTGTTTTTT
>-|TRBV5-1|TRBJ1-3|13|-
CASSEAWGNTIYF
TGCGCCAGCAGCGAGGCCTGGGGAAACACCATATATTTT
>few|TRBV27|TRBJ1-5|14|-
CASSFSWVEQPQHF
TGTGCCAGCAGTTTTAGCTGGGTGGAGCAGCCCCAGCATTTT
>-|TRBV12-5|TRBJ2-1|16|TRBD2
CASGPGTSGRAGEQFF
TGTGCTAGTGGCCCAGGGACTAGCGGGAGGGCCGGGGAGCAGTTCTTC